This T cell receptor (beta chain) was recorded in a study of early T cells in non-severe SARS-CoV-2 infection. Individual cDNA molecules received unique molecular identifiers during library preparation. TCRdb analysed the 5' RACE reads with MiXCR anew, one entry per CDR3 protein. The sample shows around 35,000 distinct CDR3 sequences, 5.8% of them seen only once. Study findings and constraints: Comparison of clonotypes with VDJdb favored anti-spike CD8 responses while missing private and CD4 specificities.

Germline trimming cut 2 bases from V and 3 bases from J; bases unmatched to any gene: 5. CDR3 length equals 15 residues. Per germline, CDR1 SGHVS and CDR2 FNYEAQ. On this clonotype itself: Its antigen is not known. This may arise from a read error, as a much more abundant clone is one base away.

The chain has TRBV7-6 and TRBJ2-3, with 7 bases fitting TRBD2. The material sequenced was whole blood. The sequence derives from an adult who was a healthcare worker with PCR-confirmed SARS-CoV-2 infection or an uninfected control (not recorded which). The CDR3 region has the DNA TGTGCCAGCAGCTTATGCGGGGGAGAGACAGATACGCAGTATTTT. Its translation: CASSLCGGETDTQYF.